The 7 T cell receptor beta chains presented below share a single source sample, sequenced in a study of T cell changes during pregnancy in multiple sclerosis. Here immunoSEQ multiplex PCR was the method, and the copy in TCRdb shows in-frame clones only, minus some. This sample has tens of thousands of clones, with roughly nine tenths found just once. The sample consisted of peripheral blood, taken in the second trimester of pregnancy. The source is a female donor with multiple sclerosis, enrolled in a pregnancy study.

The rearrangement joins TRBV5-1 to TRBJ1-4; tentative D call: TRBD1 (5 bases). The CDR3 loop spans 17 amino acids. Germline V gene lookup returns CDR1 SGHRS and CDR2 YFSETQ. V was shortened by 7 bases and J by 6 bases, with 25 bases between the two germline ends. CDR3 region: CASRRSPAGGDDEKLFF. The DNA of the CDR3 is TGCGCCAGCCGCCGGTCTCCTGCGGGAGGGGATGATGAAAAACTGTTTTTT.

The chain recombines TRBV19 with TRBJ2-3; 11 bases agree with TRBD2. The CDR3 extends over 16 amino acids. Germline CDR1 is LNHDA and CDR2 is SQIVND (reference sequence). J was trimmed by 3 bases and V by 4 bases; bases with no gene match: 6. The CDR3 protein is CASSNWRLAGTDTQYF. CDR3 DNA: TGTGCCAGTAGTAATTGGAGACTAGCGGGGACAGATACGCAGTATTTT.

This sequence joins TRBV19 and TRBJ2-7; maybe TRBD1 (5 bases). With 5 bases removed from V and 3 bases from J, the gap between germline ends came to 8 bases. This CDR3 region has 12 residues. Germline V gene lookup returns CDR1 LNHDA and CDR2 SQIVND (reference sequence). The DNA for the CDR3 is TGTGCCAGTAGTGGGGCCTACTACGAGCAGTACTTC. Translating it yields CASSGAYYEQYF. Complete variable domain (other parts from reference TRBV19 and TRBJ2-7): DGGITQSPKYLFRKEGQNVTLSCEQNLNHDAMYWYRQDPGQGLRLIYYSQIVNDFQKGDIAEGYSVSREKKESFPLTVTSAQKNPTAFYLCASSGAYYEQYFGPGTRLTVT.

This chain joins TRBV6-4 and TRBJ2-2; 7 nucleotides align to TRBD2. The CDR3 runs 14 residues. CDR1 and CDR2 from the germline V gene are MRHNA and SNTAGT. V was clipped by 3 bases and J by 7 bases; unmatched bases: 5. In DNA, the CDR3 is TGTGCCAGCAGTGAAATCGGGGGGAACGGGGAGCTGTTTTTT. It specifies CASSEIGGNGELFF.

The rearrangement links TRBV27 to TRBJ2-3; TRBD2 agrees at 7 bases. J gave up 4 bases and V 4 bases, and 8 bases lay outside the gene matches. Germline values: CDR1 MNHEY, CDR2 SMNVEV (reference sequence). This CDR3 is 15 amino acids long. This CDR3 reads CASSSFSGKPDTQYF. DNA for the CDR3: TGTGCCAGCAGTTCCTTCAGCGGGAAACCAGATACGCAGTATTTT.

The J gene is TRBJ2-1, the V gene TRBV6-5; a possible D gene is TRBD2 (5 bases). The germline V and J ends were trimmed by 0 bases and 0 bases, with 9 bases remaining between them. Germline V gene lookup returns CDR1 MNHEY and CDR2 SVGAGI. The CDR3 spans 16 residues. CDR3 in amino acids: CASSYSRRPSYNEQFF. DNA for the CDR3: TGTGCCAGCAGTTACTCCCGGAGGCCCTCCTACAATGAGCAGTTCTTC.

V is TRBV2 and J is TRBJ2-3, with TRBD2 matching 12 bases. This CDR3 is built from 17 residues. Germline values: CDR1 SNHLY, CDR2 FYNNEI. J was trimmed by 4 bases and V by 5 bases; bases with no gene match: 10. The DNA of the CDR3 is TGTGCCAGCAGTCTGAGACTAGCGGGGGAAGAGGCAGATACGCAGTATTTT. It yields the protein CASSLRLAGEEADTQYF.